This TCR beta chain was found in a study of control samples from healthy donors and cancer patients. TCRdb keeps only in-frame clones here, not all; method: immunoSEQ multiplex PCR. Here the sample spans 110,000 to 150,000 clones, about 85% being singletons. This CDR3 has 17 amino acids. In germline, CDR1 is SGHRS, CDR2 YFSETQ. V shed 0 bases and J shed 5 bases, with 20 bases lying between them. The rearrangement joins TRBV5-1 to TRBJ2-5, with a tentative D call TRBD2 (7 bases). The sequencing input was blood. This TCR was recovered from a woman in her 30s in good health. The CDR3 is CASSLGAGAGVRETQYF. The CDR3 DNA sequence: TGCGCCAGCAGCTTGGGTGCGGGGGCAGGGGTACGTGAGACCCAGTACTTC.